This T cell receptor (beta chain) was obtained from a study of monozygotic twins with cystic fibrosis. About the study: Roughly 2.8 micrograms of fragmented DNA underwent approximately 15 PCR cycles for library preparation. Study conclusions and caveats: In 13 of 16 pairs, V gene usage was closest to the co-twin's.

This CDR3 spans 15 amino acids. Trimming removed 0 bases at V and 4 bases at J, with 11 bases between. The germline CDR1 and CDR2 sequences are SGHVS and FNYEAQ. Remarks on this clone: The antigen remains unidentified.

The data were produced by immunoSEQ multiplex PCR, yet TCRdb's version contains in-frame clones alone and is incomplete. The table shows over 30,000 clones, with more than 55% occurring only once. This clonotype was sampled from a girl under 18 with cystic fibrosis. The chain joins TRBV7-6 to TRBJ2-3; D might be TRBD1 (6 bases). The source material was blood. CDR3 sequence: CASSLAGRGADTQYF. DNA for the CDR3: TGTGCCAGCAGCTTAGCGGGCAGGGGCGCAGATACGCAGTATTTT.